This T cell receptor beta chain stems from a study of blood T cells in healthy people across ages (dated by TCRdb to 2013 to 2016). In terms of the full investigation: In model experiments, template switching captured about one uniquely barcoded TCR beta cDNA molecule for every two T cells. Age-related changes in TCR beta repertoire diversity were measured in the study by deep sequencing normalized with unique cDNA molecular identifiers. The study analyzed two additional independent replicas of 1 million unique cDNA reads from the same blood draw for two donors, one aged 18 to 29 and one aged 80 or older. Donors of different ages were randomly distributed across sequencing lanes to avoid experimental bias. Donors were grouped into four age groups: young (average roughly 17 years), middle-aged (39), aged (62) and long-lived (around 80). Broader findings and caveats from the paper: Compared with the aged group, more naive CD4+ T cells, fewer expanded clones and increased TCR diversity were shown by the long-lived group, suggesting age selection. Observed TCR beta diversity per million T cells fell roughly linearly with age, and a significant reduction was already apparent by age approximately 40. Because profiling used bulk unsorted PBMCs, naive and antigen-experienced compartments could not be compared conclusively. The CMV infection status of donors was not known, potentially confounding age-related changes in expanded clonotypes. There was a strong correlation between observed TCR beta diversity and the percentage of naive T cells measured by flow cytometry. Estimates of total diversity based on one million sequenced T cells were considered lower bounds and underestimates.

Receptors were amplified or captured by 5' RACE. The sequencer was an Illumina HiSeq 2500. A second roughly 7 to 11 cycle PCR used a sample-barcoded 5' primer and a J-beta primer mix. A template-switch 5' adaptor carrying 12 random nucleotides introduced a unique molecular identifier onto each TCR beta cDNA molecule. Each sample yielded at least 3 million CDR3-containing paired-end reads. First-strand cDNA was synthesized from all RNA with the Mint cDNA synthesis kit, primed by a TRBC-specific oligonucleotide. After uracil-DNA glycosylase treatment, a first 18-cycle PCR used universal primers M1SS and BC2_uni_R on all cDNA. Processing in the source paper ran as follows. Each sample was normalized by randomly selecting 1 million high-quality reads, each carrying a distinct molecular identifier. Instead of being binned into consensus sequences, reads with shared molecular identifiers were discarded. MiTCR, run with a Q25 quality threshold and the strictest error-elimination algorithm, handled CDR3 identification, clonotype clustering and error correction. Lower-bound total TCR beta diversity was estimated with a nonparametric unseen species model using Euler transformation. Using fastp trimming at Q25 and MiXCR clonotype assembly, TCRdb reanalyzed the public sequencing data and kept in-frame beta chains. Rows with a matching CDR3 protein are joined into one entry that keeps the most common DNA and genes. These V and J calls rely on TCRdb rather than the paper's analysis. Recorded for this sample are around 870,000 distinct CDR3 sequences; 29% of them occurred a single time. The ten largest clonotypes hold 15% to 20% of the sample.

The 39 donors, aged roughly 6 to 95 years, were systemically healthy Caucasian individuals from Russia. Each donor gave 9.5 to 10 milliliters of peripheral blood, drawn into EDTA-treated Vacutainer tubes. Ficoll-Paque density-gradient centrifugation was used to isolate PBMCs, with at least 7 million obtained per sample. Total RNA, at least 6 micrograms per sample, was extracted from PBMCs with Trizol reagent. For every donor, flow cytometry on a PBMC aliquot measured the percentage of naive CD45RAhigh/CD27high T cells. Based on the germline V gene, the CDR1 and CDR2 sequences are MNHEY and SVGAGI. V and J are truncated by 0 bases and 8 bases respectively, leaving an intervening sequence of 7 bases. Taken from cysteine to phenylalanine, the CDR3 has 12 residues. Only the CDR3 region is kept as DNA, spanning 36 bases read in frame from base 1. This clonotype showed up just a few times. Its specific antigen is unknown. No much larger clone is present one base from it, and per-base qualities are unavailable.

This TCR came from a woman older than 75 in good health. Recombination joined TRBV6-5 with TRBJ1-1; the D gene remains uncertain. The sequencing input was blood. The CDR3 region: CASSYSPGEAFF. The bases are TGTGCCAGCAGTTACTCGCCGGGAGAAGCTTTCTTT.